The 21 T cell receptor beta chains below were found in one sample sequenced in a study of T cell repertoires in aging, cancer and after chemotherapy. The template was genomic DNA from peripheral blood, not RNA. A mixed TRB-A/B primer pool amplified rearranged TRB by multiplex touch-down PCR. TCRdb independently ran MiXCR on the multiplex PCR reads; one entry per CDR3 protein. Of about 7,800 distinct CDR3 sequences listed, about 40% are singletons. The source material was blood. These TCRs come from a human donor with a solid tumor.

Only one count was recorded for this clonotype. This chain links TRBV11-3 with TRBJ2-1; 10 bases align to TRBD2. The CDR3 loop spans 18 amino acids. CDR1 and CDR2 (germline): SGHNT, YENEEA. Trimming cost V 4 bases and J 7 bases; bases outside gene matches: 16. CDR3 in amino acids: CASSSGTGASGRVNEQFF. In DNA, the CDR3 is TGTGCCAGCAGCTCCGGAACCGGGGCTAGCGGGAGAGTGAATGAGCAGTTCTTC.

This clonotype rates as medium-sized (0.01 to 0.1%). The CDR3 DNA sequence: TGCAGCGTCCTCCGGACAGGGGGCACAGATACGCAGTATTTT. Translating gives CSVLRTGGTDTQYF. The chain combines TRBV29-1 with TRBJ2-3, with TRBD1 identical over 9 bases. Germline V lookup: CDR1 SQVTM, CDR2 ANQGSEA. The CDR3 is 14 residues long. V lost 6 bases and J lost 1; bases outside the gene matches: 5.

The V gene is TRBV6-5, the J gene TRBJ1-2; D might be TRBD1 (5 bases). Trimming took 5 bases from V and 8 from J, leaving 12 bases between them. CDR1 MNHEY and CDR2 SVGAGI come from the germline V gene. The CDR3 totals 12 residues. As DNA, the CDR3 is TGTGCCAGCAGTCTCCGGGGGGACGGCTACACCTTC. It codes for CASSLRGDGYTF.

This chain's CDR3 is CASSIGTGGRSNQPQHF. CDR3 nucleotide sequence: TGTGCCAGTAGTATCGGGACAGGGGGTCGGAGCAATCAGCCCCAGCATTTT. This rearrangement joins TRBV19 to TRBJ1-5, with 11 positions matching TRBD1. Germline V lookup: CDR1 LNHDA, CDR2 SQIVND (reference sequence). CDR3 length: 17 amino acids. V shed 3 bases and J 1 base; nucleotides not matched to a gene: 5.

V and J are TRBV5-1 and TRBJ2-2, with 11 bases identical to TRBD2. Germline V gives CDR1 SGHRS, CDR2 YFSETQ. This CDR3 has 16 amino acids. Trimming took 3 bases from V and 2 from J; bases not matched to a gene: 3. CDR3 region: CASSSGTSGNTGELFF. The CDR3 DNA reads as TGCGCCAGCAGCTCCGGGACTAGCGGAAACACCGGGGAGCTGTTTTTT.

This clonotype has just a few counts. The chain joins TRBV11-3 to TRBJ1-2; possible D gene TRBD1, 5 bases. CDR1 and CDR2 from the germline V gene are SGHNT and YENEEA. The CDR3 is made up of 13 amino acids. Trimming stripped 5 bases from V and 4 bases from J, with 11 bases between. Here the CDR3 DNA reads TGTGCCAGCAGCGCCGACAGTAGCTATGGCTACACCTTC. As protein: CASSADSSYGYTF.

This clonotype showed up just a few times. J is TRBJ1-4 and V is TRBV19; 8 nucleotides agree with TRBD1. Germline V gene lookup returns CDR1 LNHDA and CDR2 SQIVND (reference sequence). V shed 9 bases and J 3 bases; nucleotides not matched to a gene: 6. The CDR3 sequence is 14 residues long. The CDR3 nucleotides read TGTGCCAGCACCCTACAGGGGGCTAATGAAAAACTGTTTTTT. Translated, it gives CASTLQGANEKLFF.

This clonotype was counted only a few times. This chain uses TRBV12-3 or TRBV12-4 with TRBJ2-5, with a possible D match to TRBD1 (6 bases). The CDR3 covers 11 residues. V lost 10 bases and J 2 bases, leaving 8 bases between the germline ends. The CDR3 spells CAIGGQETQYF. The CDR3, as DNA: TGTGCCATAGGGGGACAAGAGACCCAGTACTTC.

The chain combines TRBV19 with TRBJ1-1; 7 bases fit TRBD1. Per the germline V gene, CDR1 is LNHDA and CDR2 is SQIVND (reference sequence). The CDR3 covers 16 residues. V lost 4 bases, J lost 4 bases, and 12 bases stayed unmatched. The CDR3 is CASSTPRQGWSTEAFF. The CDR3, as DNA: TGTGCCAGTAGTACCCCGAGACAGGGTTGGAGCACTGAAGCTTTCTTT.

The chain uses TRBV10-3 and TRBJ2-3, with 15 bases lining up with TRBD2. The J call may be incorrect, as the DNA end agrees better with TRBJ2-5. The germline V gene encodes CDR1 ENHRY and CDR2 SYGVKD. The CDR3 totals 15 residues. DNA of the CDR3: TGTGCCACCATTGGACTAGCGGGAGGGGTGGAGACCCAGTACTTC. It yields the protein CATIGLAGGVETQYF.

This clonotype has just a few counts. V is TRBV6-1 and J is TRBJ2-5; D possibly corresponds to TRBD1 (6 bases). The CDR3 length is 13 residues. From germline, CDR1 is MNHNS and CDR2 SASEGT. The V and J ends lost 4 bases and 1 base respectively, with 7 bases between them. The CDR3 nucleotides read TGTGCCAGCAGTGGAGGGGGCCAAGAGACCCAGTACTTC. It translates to CASSGGGQETQYF.

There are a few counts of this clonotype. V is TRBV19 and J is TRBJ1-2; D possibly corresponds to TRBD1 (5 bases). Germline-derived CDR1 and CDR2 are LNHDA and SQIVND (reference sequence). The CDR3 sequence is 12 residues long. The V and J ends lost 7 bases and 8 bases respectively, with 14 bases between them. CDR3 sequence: CASKSGSWGYTF. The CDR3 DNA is TGTGCCAGTAAATCAGGGTCGTGGGGCTACACCTTC.

CDR3 region: CASSSPPGGVILAQYF. The DNA for the CDR3 is TGTGCCAGCAGCTCCCCGCCGGGGGGGGTAATACTGGCGCAGTATTTT. The J gene is TRBJ2-3, the V gene TRBV6-2 or TRBV6-3; 8 nucleotides align to TRBD2. Germline values: CDR1 MNHEY, CDR2 SVGEGT. The CDR3 length is 16 residues. V gave up 6 bases and J gave up 10 bases; unmatched junction bases: 18.

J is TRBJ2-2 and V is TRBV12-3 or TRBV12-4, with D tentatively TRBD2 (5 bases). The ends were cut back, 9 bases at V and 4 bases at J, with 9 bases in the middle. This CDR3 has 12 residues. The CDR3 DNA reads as TGTGCCAGTCAGGCGGGCACCGGGGAGCTGTTTTTT. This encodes CASQAGTGELFF.

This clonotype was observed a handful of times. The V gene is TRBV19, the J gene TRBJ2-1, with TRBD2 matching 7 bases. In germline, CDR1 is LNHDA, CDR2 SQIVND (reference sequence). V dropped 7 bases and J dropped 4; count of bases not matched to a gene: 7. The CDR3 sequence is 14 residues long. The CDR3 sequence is CASIRREVYNEQFF. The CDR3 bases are TGTGCCAGTATTCGCCGGGAGGTTTACAATGAGCAGTTCTTC.

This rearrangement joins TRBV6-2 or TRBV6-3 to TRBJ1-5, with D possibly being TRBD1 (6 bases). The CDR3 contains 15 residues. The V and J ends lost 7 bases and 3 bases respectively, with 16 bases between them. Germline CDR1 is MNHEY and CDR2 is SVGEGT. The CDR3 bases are TGTGCCAGCACTTCGGGGGCTTACCTCAATCAGCCCCAGCATTTT. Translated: CASTSGAYLNQPQHF.

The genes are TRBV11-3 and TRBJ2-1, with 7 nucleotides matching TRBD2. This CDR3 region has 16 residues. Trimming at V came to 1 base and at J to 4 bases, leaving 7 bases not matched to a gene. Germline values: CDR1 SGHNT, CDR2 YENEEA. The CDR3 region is CASSLAGGGSYNEQFF. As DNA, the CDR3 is TGTGCCAGCAGCTTAGCGGGCGGGGGATCATACAATGAGCAGTTCTTC.

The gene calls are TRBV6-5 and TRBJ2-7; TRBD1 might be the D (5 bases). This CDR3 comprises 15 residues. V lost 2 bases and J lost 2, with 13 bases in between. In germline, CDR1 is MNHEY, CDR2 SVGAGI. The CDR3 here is CASSYGANPAYEQYF. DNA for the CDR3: TGTGCCAGCAGTTACGGGGCGAACCCTGCCTACGAGCAGTACTTC.

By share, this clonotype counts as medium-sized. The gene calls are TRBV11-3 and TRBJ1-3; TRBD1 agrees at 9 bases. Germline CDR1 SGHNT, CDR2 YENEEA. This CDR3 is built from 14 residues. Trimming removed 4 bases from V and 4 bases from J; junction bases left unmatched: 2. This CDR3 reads CASSWGTGGNTIYF. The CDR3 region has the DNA TGTGCCAGCAGCTGGGGGACAGGGGGAAACACCATATATTTT.

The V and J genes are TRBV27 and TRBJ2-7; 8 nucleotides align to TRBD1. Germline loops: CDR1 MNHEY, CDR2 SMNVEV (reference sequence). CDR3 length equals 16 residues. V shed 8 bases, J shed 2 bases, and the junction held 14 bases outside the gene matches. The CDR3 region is CASAPHWQGAPYEQYF. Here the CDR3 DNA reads TGTGCCAGCGCTCCCCACTGGCAGGGGGCCCCCTACGAGCAGTACTTC.

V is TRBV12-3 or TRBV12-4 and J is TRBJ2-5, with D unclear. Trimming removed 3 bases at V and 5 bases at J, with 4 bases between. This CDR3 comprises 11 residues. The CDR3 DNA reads TGTGCCAGCAGTTTCCAGGAGACCCAGTACTTC. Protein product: CASSFQETQYF.